This TCR beta chain is from a study of T-cell memory formation after mild COVID-19. Across the whole study: There were largely donor-specific TCR clusters.

TCRdb re-called the 5' RACE reads through MiXCR, storing one row per CDR3 protein. The sample includes about 300,000 distinct CDR3 sequences, around 19% of them seen just once. This clonotype was recorded a few times. The TCR comes from a man aged 18 to 30 who had mild COVID-19 (a few samples of this study predate the infection). Cell type and time point are not known. What was sequenced was PBMCs or a T cell subset sorted from them (not recorded which).

As DNA, the CDR3 is TGCGCCAGCAGCCCGGACAGGATGAACACTGAAGCTTTCTTT. Residues: CASSPDRMNTEAFF. The rearrangement joins TRBV5-1 to TRBJ1-1; 7 bases align to TRBD1. Germline V lookup: CDR1 SGHRS, CDR2 YFSETQ. CDR3 length: 14 amino acids. V lost 4 bases and J lost 0; bases outside the gene matches: 3.